This entry describes one T cell receptor (beta chain). Authors' processing steps: Amplification from reference gene primers served as the basis for estimated nucleated cell counts. The protocol was immunoSEQ multiplex PCR, while the TCRdb copy is restricted to in-frame clones and leaves out a portion. Clonal size and the V and J genes are those of that table, whereas D and trimming came from the DNA. Seen here are roughly 120,000 clones, around nine tenths observed once, and the top ten hold 4.5% to 5%. The data derive from a study of blood T cell repertoires in COVID-19. Looking at the study overall: The United States, Italy and Spain were the sources of the acute and convalescent COVID-19 samples. PBMCs, B-cell-depleted T cells, or T cells provided the cDNA or gDNA that made up the material.

Germline-derived CDR1 and CDR2 are ENHRY and SYGVKD. V was shortened by 3 bases and J by 8 bases, with 16 bases between the two germline ends. The CDR3 length is 14 residues. Sequencing was carried out using peripheral blood. V gene TRBV10-3 combines with J gene TRBJ1-2; D is ambiguous. The sequence was collected from a human donor in a cohort sampled during active COVID-19. CDR3 sequence reads: CAISDLDGLLGYTF. The CDR3 DNA sequence: TGTGCCATCAGTGATCTCGACGGACTTCTCGGCTACACCTTC.